These 18 T cell receptor beta chains originate from one sample sequenced in a study of neurological immune-mediated disorders. TCRdb recomputed calls from the 5' RACE reads with MiXCR, one row per CDR3 protein. The data contain approximately 32,000 distinct CDR3 sequences, roughly 7% of them singletons. The sample comprised PBMCs. The source of these receptors is a woman in her 40s in good health.

This clonotype was seen at least ten times. CDR3 in DNA: TGCAGTGCTCCTTCACCGGGAGCCTCCTACGAGCAGTACTTC. It yields the protein CSAPSPGASYEQYF. This chain uses TRBV20-1 with TRBJ2-7; D possibly corresponds to TRBD2 (6 bases). Germline-derived CDR1 and CDR2 are DFQATT and SNEGSKA (reference sequence). The V end was cut by 5 bases, the J end by 0 bases, with 14 bases between. CDR3 length equals 14 residues.

This clonotype has at least ten counts. The CDR3 is CSARRQGGDNEQFF. The CDR3 DNA reads TGCAGTGCTAGGAGACAGGGGGGCGACAATGAGCAGTTCTTC. This chain joins TRBV20-1 and TRBJ2-1; TRBD1 matches at 9 bases. The CDR3 is made up of 14 amino acids. Germline CDR1 DFQATT, CDR2 SNEGSKA (reference sequence). Trimming removed 3 bases from V and 5 bases from J; junction bases left unmatched: 5.

This clonotype was recorded many times. The rearrangement uses TRBV29-1 and TRBJ2-5; D remains unclear. V dropped 5 bases and J dropped 2 bases, with 6 bases sitting between them. The germline V gene encodes CDR1 SQVTM and CDR2 ANQGSEA. This CDR3 region has 11 residues. The CDR3 sequence: CSVLHQETQYF. DNA for the CDR3: TGCAGCGTTCTACATCAAGAGACCCAGTACTTC.

This clonotype was counted many times. The rearrangement joins TRBV12-3 or TRBV12-4 to TRBJ1-3; D is undetermined. The CDR3 has 13 residues. Trimming stripped 6 bases from V and 0 bases from J, with 6 bases between. The CDR3 spells CASSLSSGNTIYF. As DNA, the CDR3 is TGTGCCAGCAGCCTCAGCTCTGGAAACACCATATATTTT.

The table lists this clonotype with many counts. CDR3 amino acids: CASSRDRRNYGYTF. DNA of the CDR3: TGTGCCAGCAGCAGGGACAGAAGAAACTATGGCTACACCTTC. The rearrangement links TRBV6-5 to TRBJ1-2; TRBD1 matches 7 bases. Germline assignment: CDR1 MNHEY and CDR2 SVGAGI. This CDR3 has 14 amino acids. Trimming removed 6 bases from V and 2 bases from J; junction bases left unmatched: 6.

This clonotype was recorded at least ten times. V usage is TRBV6-6 and J usage is TRBJ1-1; weak D call: TRBD1 (5 bases). CDR1 and CDR2 from the germline V gene are MNHNY and SVGAGI (reference sequence). Trimming took 6 bases from V and 3 from J, leaving 11 bases between them. The CDR3 loop spans 13 amino acids. The CDR3 DNA reads as TGTGCCAGCAGCATCGGGGCCTACACTGAAGCTTTCTTT. It is translated as CASSIGAYTEAFF.

This clonotype was picked up many times. The chain has TRBV3-1 and TRBJ2-2, with 9 positions matching TRBD1. This CDR3 region has 17 residues. V trimming: 0 bases; J trimming: 5 bases; junction bases outside the gene matches: 7. Germline CDR1 LGHDT, CDR2 YNNKEL (reference sequence). CDR3 loop: CASSQDDRGGWTGELFF. The CDR3 DNA reads TGTGCCAGCAGCCAAGATGACAGGGGGGGCTGGACCGGGGAGCTGTTTTTT.

This clonotype was found many times. The chain joins TRBV6-1 to TRBJ1-2; TRBD1 is a possible D gene (6 bases). The CDR3 sequence is 15 residues long. V was clipped by 7 bases and J by 7 bases, with 22 bases between them. The germline V gene encodes CDR1 MNHNS and CDR2 SASEGT. The CDR3 DNA sequence: TGTGCCAGCACGGCGGATATAACAGGGCCCACTGGCTACACCTTC. Its translation: CASTADITGPTGYTF.

This clonotype was observed many times. The V and J genes are TRBV6-5 and TRBJ1-1; D call uncertain. Germline values: CDR1 MNHEY, CDR2 SVGAGI. This CDR3 comprises 16 residues. V lost 5 bases and J 5 bases, leaving 21 bases between the germline ends. The chain's CDR3 is CASSPGTQFGMTEAFF. CDR3 nucleotide sequence: TGTGCCAGCAGTCCGGGAACGCAATTTGGGATGACTGAAGCTTTCTTT.

In its sample, this clonotype was seen many times. The CDR3 DNA sequence: TGTGCCACCAGCATCTCCACGGAAGCGGGGGGCCAAGAGACCCAGTACTTC. Its protein product is CATSISTEAGGQETQYF. The chain joins TRBV15 to TRBJ2-5; 9 nucleotides align to TRBD2. CDR3 size: 17 residues. Germline values: CDR1 LNHNV, CDR2 YYDKDF (reference sequence). The V segment lost 4 bases and the J segment 1 base; nucleotides outside the gene matches: 10.

This clonotype was observed at least ten times. The chain joins TRBV6-2 or TRBV6-3 to TRBJ1-5, with 10 bases fitting TRBD1. This CDR3 spans 15 amino acids. Germline V CDR1 and CDR2: MNHEY, SVGEGT. With V trimmed by 1 base and J by 7 bases, 4 bases remained unmatched. Here the CDR3 DNA reads TGTGCCAGCAGTTACTTCCGGGACAGGGGCCAGCCCCAGCATTTT. Encoded protein: CASSYFRDRGQPQHF.

This clonotype was seen at least ten times. The rearrangement links TRBV11-2 to TRBJ2-5, with TRBD1 identical over 8 bases. V was clipped by 0 bases and J by 5 bases; unmatched bases: 5. This CDR3 has 15 residues. Germline CDR1 reads SGHAT; CDR2 reads FQNNGV. The CDR3 coding sequence is TGTGCCAGCAGCTTAGATCAGGGGGCTGGGGAGACCCAGTACTTC. It yields the protein CASSLDQGAGETQYF.

This clonotype was counted at least ten times. V and J are TRBV6-5 and TRBJ1-2; D ambiguous. V lost 7 bases and J 5 bases, leaving 11 bases between the germline ends. Germline V gene sequence: CDR1 MNHEY, CDR2 SVGAGI. The CDR3 extends over 12 amino acids. Here the CDR3 reads CASILLPYGYTF. CDR3 sequence (DNA): TGTGCCAGCATCCTACTCCCATATGGCTACACCTTC.

This clonotype was counted many times. The rearrangement links TRBV5-1 to TRBJ2-2; the D is unclear. Germline V lookup: CDR1 SGHRS, CDR2 YFSETQ. The V end lost 3 bases, the J end lost 5 bases, and 8 bases lay between the germline ends. This CDR3 has 13 residues. The CDR3: CASSWLETGELFF. CDR3 nucleotide sequence: TGCGCCAGCAGCTGGCTTGAGACCGGGGAGCTGTTTTTT. Filled out from reference TRBV5-1 and TRBJ2-2, the complete variable domain reads KAGVTQTPRYLIKTRGQQVTLSCSPISGHRSVSWYQQTPGQGLQFLFEYFSETQRNKGNFPGRFSGRQFSNSRSEMNVSTLELGDSALYLCASSWLETGELFFGEGSRLTVL.

This clonotype was recorded many times. The V gene is TRBV6-2 or TRBV6-3, the J gene TRBJ2-2, with D unresolved. Germline-derived CDR1 and CDR2 are MNHEY and SVGEGT. Trimming took off 0 bases at V and 7 bases at J, with 9 bases between the two ends. The CDR3 extends over 14 amino acids. CDR3 in amino acids: CASSYSSSYGELFF. CDR3 nucleotides: TGTGCCAGCAGTTACTCGAGCTCCTACGGGGAGCTGTTTTTT.

This clonotype was picked up many times. In DNA form, the CDR3 reads TGTGCCAGCAGATATCTACCGGCCATAAACAATGAGCAGTTCTTC. Translated, it gives CASRYLPAINNEQFF. The chain links TRBV6-6 to TRBJ2-1; D unresolved. The length of the CDR3 is 15 residues. Between the trimmed V and J ends, which lost 6 bases and 5 bases, there was a span of 17 bases. CDR1 MNHNY and CDR2 SVGAGI come from the germline V gene (reference sequence).

V and J are TRBV5-6 and TRBJ2-1; D possibly corresponds to TRBD2 (6 bases). CDR1 and CDR2 (germline): SGHDT, YYEEEE. Trimming removed 3 bases at V and 9 bases at J, with 16 bases between. The CDR3 length is 14 residues. The CDR3 reads CASSSPGLYGEQFF. The CDR3 DNA reads TGTGCCAGCAGCTCCCCGGGACTTTACGGTGAGCAGTTCTTC.

This clonotype was seen repeatedly, ten times or more. The rearrangement links TRBV7-2 to TRBJ2-4; 15 bases line up with TRBD2. After removal of 4 bases from V and 0 bases from J, the junction contained 4 bases not matched to a gene. The CDR3 is made up of 18 amino acids. CDR1 and CDR2 from the germline V gene are SGHTA and FQGNSA. CDR3 in amino acids: CASSSGTSGGSAKNIQYF. CDR3 in DNA: TGTGCCAGCAGCTCCGGGACTAGCGGGGGGTCAGCCAAAAACATTCAGTACTTC.